Following are 27 T cell receptor beta chains from one sample sequenced in a study of T cells in tuberculosis. The assay was immunoSEQ multiplex PCR, and TCRdb's table has in-frame clones only and misses some. Of about 20,000 clones in the sample, 75% to 90% were seen once. The material sequenced was PBMCs. These receptors originate from a donor aged 10 to 29 with latent tuberculosis or without tuberculosis infection.

J is TRBJ1-1 and V is TRBV27; 9 bases agree with TRBD1. Germline V gene sequence: CDR1 MNHEY, CDR2 SMNVEV (reference sequence). The CDR3 spans 15 residues. V lost 6 bases and J lost 3; bases outside the gene matches: 8. CDR3 nucleotides: TGTGCCAGCAGACTCCGGGACAGGGTAGACACTGAAGCTTTCTTT. Its translation is CASRLRDRVDTEAFF.

This chain links TRBV19 with TRBJ1-4; 7 bases are shared with TRBD1. This CDR3 has 17 residues. The V gene end was trimmed by 3 bases and the J gene end by 2 bases; junction bases not matched to a gene: 9. CDR1 is LNHDA, CDR2 SQIVND, per germline (reference sequence). The CDR3 is CASSMSRGVATNEKLFF. CDR3 DNA sequence: TGTGCCAGTAGTATGAGCAGGGGGGTAGCGACTAATGAAAAACTGTTTTTT.

Worth noting for this clone: A read error may account for a junction end that differs from germline. The V gene is TRBV19, the J gene TRBJ2-3; unclear D gene. Germline CDR1 reads LNHDA; CDR2 reads SQIVND (reference sequence). The CDR3 contains 12 residues. CDR3 DNA sequence: TGTGCCAGTAGTACAAGCAAAGATACGCAGTATTTT. Its protein product is CASSTSKDTQYF. The whole variable domain, filled in from reference TRBV19 and TRBJ2-3, reads DGGITQSPKYLFRKEGQNVTLSCEQNLNHDAMYWYRQDPGQGLRLIYYSQIVNDFQKGDIAEGYSVSREKKESFPLTVTSAQKNPTAFYLCASSTSKDTQYFGPGTRLTVL.

This clone occurred once. The chain is built from TRBV30 and TRBJ1-2; the D gene is possibly TRBD1 (5 bases). Trimming shortened V by 3 bases and J by 4 bases, and 12 bases separated the two germline ends. CDR3 length equals 13 residues. Germline-derived CDR1 and CDR2 are GTSNPN and SVGIG (reference sequence). The CDR3 here is CAWSPSGGYGYTF. The CDR3 DNA sequence: TGTGCCTGGAGCCCTTCCGGGGGCTATGGCTACACCTTC. Together with reference TRBV30 and TRBJ1-2, the CDR3 gives the full variable domain: SQTIHQWPATLVQPVGSPLSLECTVEGTSNPNLYWYRQAAGRGLQLLFYSVGIGQISSEVPQNLSASRPQDRQFILSSKKLLLSDSGFYLCAWSPSGGYGYTFGSGTRLTVV.

This clone was detected only once. This chain joins TRBV7-8 and TRBJ1-5, with 12 bases aligning to TRBD1. Trimming removed 5 bases from V and 1 base from J; junction bases left unmatched: 9. Germline-derived CDR1 and CDR2 are SGHVS and FQNEAQ. This CDR3 contains 18 residues. Here the CDR3 DNA reads TGTGCCAGCAGCCGGAGCCGGGACAGGGGGCAGAGCAATCAGCCCCAGCATTTT. This translates into CASSRSRDRGQSNQPQHF. Together with reference TRBV7-8 and TRBJ1-5, the CDR3 gives the full variable domain: GAGVSQSPRYKVAKRGQDVALRCDPISGHVSLFWYQQALGQGPEFLTYFQNEAQLDKSGLPSDRFFAERPEGSVSTLKIQRTQQEDSAVYLCASSRSRDRGQSNQPQHFGDGTRLSIL.

The table lists this clone with a count of one. The chain links TRBV6-1 to TRBJ2-3; D remains ambiguous. The CDR3 runs 13 residues. Germline-derived CDR1 and CDR2 are MNHNS and SASEGT. With 2 bases removed from V and 0 bases from J, the gap between germline ends came to 3 bases. CDR3: CASSEYSTDTQYF. The CDR3 DNA is TGTGCCAGCAGTGAATATAGCACAGATACGCAGTATTTT.

The chain links TRBV19 to TRBJ1-1, with a weak D call TRBD1 (5 bases). The CDR3 is 14 residues long. In germline, CDR1 is LNHDA, CDR2 SQIVND (reference sequence). The ends were cut back, 5 bases at V and 4 bases at J, with 14 bases in the middle. CDR3 bases: TGTGCCAGTAGTCCTGGCGGGGCCACCACTGAAGCTTTCTTT. Translating gives CASSPGGATTEAFF. Using reference TRBV19 and TRBJ1-1 for the parts outside the CDR3, the full variable domain is DGGITQSPKYLFRKEGQNVTLSCEQNLNHDAMYWYRQDPGQGLRLIYYSQIVNDFQKGDIAEGYSVSREKKESFPLTVTSAQKNPTAFYLCASSPGGATTEAFFGQGTRLTVV.

This sequence joins TRBV6-5 and TRBJ1-2; 7 nucleotides line up with TRBD1. Per the germline V gene, CDR1 is MNHEY and CDR2 is SVGAGI. V gave up 8 bases and J gave up 2 bases; unmatched junction bases: 5. The CDR3 runs 13 residues. The CDR3 DNA reads TGTGCCAGCGCACGGGGACAGAACTATGGCTACACCTTC. It encodes CASARGQNYGYTF.

The rearrangement uses TRBV19 and TRBJ1-3; the D is unclear. This CDR3 spans 16 amino acids. From germline, CDR1 is LNHDA and CDR2 SQIVND (reference sequence). Trimming removed 1 base at V and 0 bases at J, with 10 bases between. In DNA, the CDR3 is TGTGCCAGTAGTATAGGAGGCGTGAGCTCTGGAAACACCATATATTTT. It encodes CASSIGGVSSGNTIYF.

The chain couples TRBV18 to TRBJ2-7, with 10 bases identical to TRBD1. With V trimmed by 3 bases and J by 3 bases, 2 bases remained unmatched. Germline V gene sequence: CDR1 KGHSH, CDR2 LQKENI. The CDR3 loop spans 14 amino acids. The CDR3 spells CASSPGTGDYEQYF. DNA of the CDR3: TGTGCCAGCTCACCCGGGACAGGGGACTACGAGCAGTACTTC. Complete variable domain (other parts from reference TRBV18 and TRBJ2-7): NAGVMQNPRHLVRRRGQEARLRCSPMKGHSHVYWYRQLPEEGLKFMVYLQKENIIDESGMPKERFSAEFPKEGPSILRIQQVVRGDSAAYFCASSPGTGDYEQYFGPGTRLTVT.

The chain carries TRBV6-5 and TRBJ1-2; 9 bases are shared with TRBD1. CDR3 length equals 13 residues. Germline V CDR1 and CDR2: MNHEY, SVGAGI. Trimming took 2 bases from V and 6 from J; bases not matched to a gene: 1. CDR3 amino acids: CASSYRTGDGYTF. The CDR3 DNA follows: TGTGCCAGCAGTTACAGGACAGGGGATGGCTACACCTTC.

V and J are TRBV5-1 and TRBJ2-2; D may be TRBD2 (5 bases). The ends were cut back, 6 bases at V and 1 base at J, with 13 bases in the middle. The CDR3 loop spans 15 amino acids. Germline CDR1 SGHRS, CDR2 YFSETQ. This CDR3 is CASNGELVNTGELFF. The DNA of the CDR3 is TGCGCCAGCAACGGGGAGTTGGTGAACACCGGGGAGCTGTTTTTT. The whole variable domain, filled in from reference TRBV5-1 and TRBJ2-2, reads KAGVTQTPRYLIKTRGQQVTLSCSPISGHRSVSWYQQTPGQGLQFLFEYFSETQRNKGNFPGRFSGRQFSNSRSEMNVSTLELGDSALYLCASNGELVNTGELFFGEGSRLTVL.

The rearrangement joins TRBV7-8 to TRBJ2-1; 8 bases are shared with TRBD1. Germline values: CDR1 SGHVS, CDR2 FQNEAQ. The V segment lost 2 bases and the J segment 5 bases; nucleotides outside the gene matches: 5. The length of the CDR3 is 15 residues. CDR3 loop: CASSLPQGADNEQFF. CDR3 nucleotides: TGTGCCAGCAGCTTACCCCAGGGGGCCGACAATGAGCAGTTCTTC.

The rearrangement joins TRBV28 to TRBJ1-4; D not resolved. The CDR3 is made up of 14 amino acids. CDR1 MDHEN and CDR2 SYDVKM come from the germline V gene. Trimming removed 3 bases from V and 0 bases from J, with 5 bases in between. CDR3 amino acids: CASSFPPTNEKLFF. The CDR3 coding sequence is TGTGCCAGCAGTTTCCCTCCAACTAATGAAAAACTGTTTTTT.

This sequence joins TRBV19 and TRBJ2-1, with 11 bases matching TRBD1. Trimming removed 9 bases from V and 9 bases from J; junction bases left unmatched: 13. Germline V gene lookup returns CDR1 LNHDA and CDR2 SQIVND (reference sequence). The CDR3 is 15 residues long. The CDR3 sequence: CASTPRDRGSLEQFF. In nucleotides, the CDR3 is TGTGCCAGCACGCCCAGGGACAGGGGGAGTCTTGAGCAGTTCTTC.

V is TRBV7-2 and J is TRBJ2-2; 8 bases map to TRBD1. This CDR3 has 17 residues. Germline V gene lookup returns CDR1 SGHTA and CDR2 FQGNSA. V lost 2 bases and J lost 4; bases outside the gene matches: 9. This CDR3 reads CASSLRQGLLSTGELFF. CDR3 in DNA: TGTGCCAGCAGCTTAAGACAGGGGTTGCTTAGCACCGGGGAGCTGTTTTTT.

The chain carries TRBV30 and TRBJ1-6; D unclear. The germline V gene has CDR1 GTSNPN and CDR2 SVGIG (reference sequence). This CDR3 spans 16 amino acids. Trimming cost V 4 bases and J 0 bases, with 13 bases left between them. The CDR3: CAWKPGGDSYNSPLHF. CDR3 in DNA: TGTGCCTGGAAACCCGGCGGCGACTCCTATAATTCACCCCTCCACTTT.

J is TRBJ2-1 and V is TRBV5-4; 12 nucleotides align to TRBD2. Looked up from germline, CDR1 is SGHNT and CDR2 is YYREEE (reference sequence). The CDR3 has 16 residues. V was pared by 1 base and J by 9 bases, with 8 bases of the junction left unmatched. As DNA, the CDR3 is TGTGCCAGCAGCTTGTATCTAGCGGGGGGGCCGGGTGAGCAGTTCTTC. Translated: CASSLYLAGGPGEQFF.

The gene calls are TRBV9 and TRBJ1-1; TRBD1 is a possible D gene (6 bases). The CDR3 totals 17 residues. CDR1 and CDR2 from the germline V gene are SGDLS and YYNGEE. Trimming took off 5 bases at V and 3 bases at J, with 23 bases between the two ends. The DNA for the CDR3 is TGTGCCAGCAGTGGGAGGGAGTGGGGGGCGCGTGACACTGAAGCTTTCTTT. Translated, it gives CASSGREWGARDTEAFF.

The gene calls are TRBV5-6 and TRBJ1-6; D not resolved. The germline V gene has CDR1 SGHDT and CDR2 YYEEEE. CDR3 length equals 16 residues. The V end was cut by 0 bases, the J end by 7 bases, with 14 bases between. Here the CDR3 DNA reads TGTGCCAGCAGCTTGGTGGACTCCCTTGGGAATTCACCCCTCCACTTT. Its protein product is CASSLVDSLGNSPLHF.

This chain connects TRBV6-6 to TRBJ2-5, with a weak D call TRBD2 (6 bases). The DNA end favors TRBJ2-7, so the J call may be wrong. CDR1 is MNHNY, CDR2 SVGAGI, per germline (reference sequence). CDR3 length: 12 amino acids. This CDR3 is CATGDPTYEQYF. The CDR3 nucleotides are TGTGCCACGGGGGATCCGACCTACGAGCAGTACTTC.

The CDR3: CAWSGPRVYEQYF. The CDR3 coding sequence is TGTGCCTGGAGTGGACCCAGGGTCTACGAGCAGTACTTC. V gene TRBV30 combines with J gene TRBJ2-7; a weak D match, TRBD1 (5 bases). V lost 1 base, J lost 3 bases, and 10 bases lay in between. The CDR3 runs to 13 residues. CDR1 and CDR2 from the germline V gene are GTSNPN and SVGIG (reference sequence).

The CDR3 here is CASSQQGEQPQHF. CDR3 DNA sequence: TGTGCCAGCAGCCAACAAGGGGAACAGCCCCAGCATTTT. The rearrangement links TRBV4-2 to TRBJ1-5; D may be TRBD1 (5 bases). V was cut by 2 bases and J by 7 bases, with 9 bases left in between. This CDR3 comprises 13 residues. Germline CDR1 and CDR2: LGHNA and YNFKEQ.

This clone was seen once. The V gene is TRBV19, the J gene TRBJ2-7, with D possibly TRBD1 on 5 matching bases. The V gene's germline CDR1 is LNHDA and CDR2 SQIVND (reference sequence). V was shortened by 9 bases and J by 5 bases, with 17 bases between the two germline ends. This CDR3 is 13 amino acids long. The CDR3 coding sequence is TGTGCCAGGGGGCAGAAGAATCTCGACGAGCAGTACTTC. Amino acids: CARGQKNLDEQYF.

This clone was counted a few times. The DNA of the CDR3 is TGTGCCAGTAGTGAAGGGGACAGGATGGATGCGGTGGAGAAGACCCAGTACTTC. Translation: CASSEGDRMDAVEKTQYF. The chain uses TRBV19 and TRBJ2-5; 8 positions agree with TRBD1. Germline CDR1 is LNHDA and CDR2 is SQIVND (reference sequence). V dropped 5 bases and J dropped 6; count of bases not matched to a gene: 20. The CDR3 covers 18 residues.

The rearrangement uses TRBV28 and TRBJ1-4, with D possibly being TRBD1 (5 bases). V lost 7 bases and J lost 5, with 14 bases in between. This CDR3 region has 14 residues. Germline-derived CDR1 and CDR2 are MDHEN and SYDVKM. As DNA, the CDR3 is TGTGCCAGCATTTCCTCGGGGGGGAATGAAAAACTGTTTTTT. This translates into CASISSGGNEKLFF.

This clone is a singleton in its sample. The CDR3 sequence is CASSLQSLRAGYGYTF. The DNA of the CDR3 is TGTGCCAGCAGCTTACAGTCCCTGAGGGCGGGCTATGGCTACACCTTC. The rearrangement uses TRBV7-8 and TRBJ1-2; D not resolved. There are 16 residues in the CDR3. Germline assignment: CDR1 SGHVS and CDR2 FQNEAQ. V was pared by 2 bases and J by 4 bases, with 17 bases between.